This TCR beta chain was recovered during a study of regulatory T cells in long-lasting Graves disease. For the study at large: Antithyroid drugs had been given to newly diagnosed Graves' patients for under 3 months. General observations from the study: Persistent cases favored TRBV28, TRBJ1-2 and TRBJ2-5. Persistent Graves' patients possessed reduced TCR diversity relative to recently diagnosed ones.

Trimming took 1 base from V and 5 from J, leaving 14 bases between them. Germline loops: CDR1 PRHDT, CDR2 FYEKMQ (reference sequence). The CDR3 extends over 16 amino acids. The sample holds a few counts of this clonotype. The antigen remains undetermined. Assembly of TCR beta libraries relied on iRepertoire HTBI primers together with Arm-PCR of CDR3 regions. TCRdb analysed the multiplex PCR reads with MiXCR anew, one entry per CDR3 protein. The sample shows 510,000 or so distinct CDR3 sequences, around 13% of them seen only once. The sample's time point: newly diagnosed GD, antithyroid drugs for less than 3 months. Following extraction of RNA from PBMCs, that RNA was used to make the TCR library. These sequences were also reported in another study, on T cells in Graves' hyperthyroidism and ophthalmopathy. That source adds: The blood repertoire included most of the expanded thyroid clonotypes above 0.001.

The gene calls are TRBV13 and TRBJ2-2, with D possibly TRBD2 on 6 matching bases. The source material was peripheral blood mononuclear cells (PBMCs), sampled at new diagnosis, from a patient treated with antithyroid drugs. The TCR was taken from a young woman with Graves disease. CDR3 nucleotide sequence: TGTGCCAGCAGCTTAGCAGAGCTAGCGAGTACCGGGGAGCTGTTTTTT. This sequence encodes CASSLAELASTGELFF.